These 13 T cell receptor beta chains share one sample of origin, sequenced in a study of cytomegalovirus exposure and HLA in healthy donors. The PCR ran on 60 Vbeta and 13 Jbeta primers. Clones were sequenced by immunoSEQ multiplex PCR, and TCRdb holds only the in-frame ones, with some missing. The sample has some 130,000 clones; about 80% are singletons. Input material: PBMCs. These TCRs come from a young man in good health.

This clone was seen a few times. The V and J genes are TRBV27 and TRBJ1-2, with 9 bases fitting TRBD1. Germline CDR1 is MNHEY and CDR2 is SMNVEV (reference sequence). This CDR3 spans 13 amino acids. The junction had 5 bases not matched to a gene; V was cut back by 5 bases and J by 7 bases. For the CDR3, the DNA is TGTGCCAGCAGTGGGACAGGGAGTGGTGGCTACACCTTC. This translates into CASSGTGSGGYTF.

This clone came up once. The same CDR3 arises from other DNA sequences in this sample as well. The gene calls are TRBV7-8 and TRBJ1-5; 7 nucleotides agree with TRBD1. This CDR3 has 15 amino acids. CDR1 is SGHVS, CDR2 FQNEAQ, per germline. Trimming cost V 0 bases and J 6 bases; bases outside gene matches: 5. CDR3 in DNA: TGTGCCAGCAGCTTAGCGTCAGGGGGGCCTCAGCCCCAGCATTTT. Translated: CASSLASGGPQPQHF.

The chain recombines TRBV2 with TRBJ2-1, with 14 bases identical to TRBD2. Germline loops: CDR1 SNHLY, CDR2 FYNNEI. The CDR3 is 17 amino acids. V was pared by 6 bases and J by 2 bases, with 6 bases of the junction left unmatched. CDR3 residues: CASRGTSGRITYNEQFF. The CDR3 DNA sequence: TGTGCCAGCAGAGGGACTAGCGGGAGAATCACCTACAATGAGCAGTTCTTC.

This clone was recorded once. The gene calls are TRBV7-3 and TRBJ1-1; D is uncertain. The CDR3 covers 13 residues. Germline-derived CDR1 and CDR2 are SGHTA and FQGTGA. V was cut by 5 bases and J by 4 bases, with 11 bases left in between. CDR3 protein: CASSNTAGTEAFF. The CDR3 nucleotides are TGTGCCAGCAGCAACACAGCGGGCACTGAAGCTTTCTTT.

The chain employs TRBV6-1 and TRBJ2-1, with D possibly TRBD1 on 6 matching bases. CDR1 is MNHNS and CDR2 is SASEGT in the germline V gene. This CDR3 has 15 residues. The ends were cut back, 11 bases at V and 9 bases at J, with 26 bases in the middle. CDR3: CALSEGQLFRSEQFF. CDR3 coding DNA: TGTGCCCTCTCGGAAGGACAGCTTTTTCGGAGTGAGCAGTTCTTC.

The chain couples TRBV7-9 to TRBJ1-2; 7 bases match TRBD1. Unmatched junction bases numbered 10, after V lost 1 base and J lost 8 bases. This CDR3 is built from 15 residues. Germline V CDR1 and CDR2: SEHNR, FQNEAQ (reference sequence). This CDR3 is CASSLGTGGISGYTF. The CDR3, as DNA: TGTGCCAGCAGCTTAGGGACAGGTGGGATCTCCGGCTACACCTTC.

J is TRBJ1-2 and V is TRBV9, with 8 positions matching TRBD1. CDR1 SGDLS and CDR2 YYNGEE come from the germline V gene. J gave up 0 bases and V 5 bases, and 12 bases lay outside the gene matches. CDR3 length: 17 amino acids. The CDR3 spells CASRGGDRPDANYGYTF. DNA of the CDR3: TGTGCCAGCAGGGGGGGGGACAGGCCCGATGCTAACTATGGCTACACCTTC.

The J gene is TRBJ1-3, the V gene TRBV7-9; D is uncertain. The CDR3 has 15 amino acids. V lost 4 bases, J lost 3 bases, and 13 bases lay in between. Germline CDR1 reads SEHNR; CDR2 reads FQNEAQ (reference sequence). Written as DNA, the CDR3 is TGTGCCAGCAGCTCTCAGCGTACGGTTGGAAACACCATATATTTT. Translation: CASSSQRTVGNTIYF.

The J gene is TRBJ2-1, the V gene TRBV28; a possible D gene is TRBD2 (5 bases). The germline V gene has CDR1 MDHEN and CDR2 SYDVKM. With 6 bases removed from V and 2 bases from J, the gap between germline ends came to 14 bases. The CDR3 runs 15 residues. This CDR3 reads CASSSSVEAYNEQFF. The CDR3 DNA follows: TGTGCCAGCAGCTCCTCGGTGGAGGCCTACAATGAGCAGTTCTTC.

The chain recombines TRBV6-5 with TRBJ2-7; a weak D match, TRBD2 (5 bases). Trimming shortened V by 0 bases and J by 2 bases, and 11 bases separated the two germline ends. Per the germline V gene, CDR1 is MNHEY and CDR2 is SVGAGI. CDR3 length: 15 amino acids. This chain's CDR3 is CASSYSRTGTYEQYF. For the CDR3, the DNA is TGTGCCAGCAGTTACTCAAGGACGGGAACCTACGAGCAGTACTTC.

The CDR3 bases are TGTGCCAGCAGTCCCTCCGAATACGCGGGGCTCGAGCAGTACTTC. It codes for CASSPSEYAGLEQYF. This chain joins TRBV27 and TRBJ2-7; a weak D match, TRBD2 (6 bases). CDR1 is MNHEY, CDR2 SMNVEV, per germline (reference sequence). Trimming removed 5 bases at V and 6 bases at J, with 20 bases between. CDR3 length: 15 amino acids.

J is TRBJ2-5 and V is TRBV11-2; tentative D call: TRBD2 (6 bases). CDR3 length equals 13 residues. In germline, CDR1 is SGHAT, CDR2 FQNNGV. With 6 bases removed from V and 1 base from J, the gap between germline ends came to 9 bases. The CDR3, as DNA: TGTGCCAGCAGTACGGGACTCCAAGAGACCCAGTACTTC. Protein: CASSTGLQETQYF.

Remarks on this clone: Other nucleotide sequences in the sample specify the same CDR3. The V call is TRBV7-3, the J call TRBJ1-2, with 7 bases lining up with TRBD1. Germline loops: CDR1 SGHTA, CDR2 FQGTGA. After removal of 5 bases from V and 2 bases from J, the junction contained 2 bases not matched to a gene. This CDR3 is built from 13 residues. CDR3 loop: CASSPDRNYGYTF. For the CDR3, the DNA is TGTGCCAGCAGCCCGGACAGGAACTATGGCTACACCTTC.